This is a list of T cell receptor beta chains from one sample in a study of cytomegalovirus exposure and HLA in healthy donors. TCRdb keeps only in-frame clones here, not all; method: immunoSEQ multiplex PCR. This table holds 130,000 or so clones, 60% to 80% found once. The sample comprised PBMCs. These receptors were obtained from a man aged 35 to 55 in good health and CMV-seronegative. Each CDR3 is given with its conserved first and last residue. The D gene is left open where the match is weak. Clone size is not always given. Where it is, it says once, few, many or a class for expanded clones.

CDR3 DNA	CDR3 protein	D gene	clone size	J gene	V gene
TGTGCCAGCAGCTTGAAGGGGGCGGGGGAAAAACTGTTTTTT	CASSLKGAGEKLFF	TRBD1	once	TRBJ1-4	TRBV5-1
TGTGCCAGCAGCTTGGTCGGGGGGAGCGAGCAGTACTTC	CASSLVGGSEQYF	TRBD2	.	TRBJ2-7	TRBV5-4
TGTGCCAGCAGCGTAGGATTCAGGGGAACAGCTGAAGCTTTCTTT	CASSVGFRGTAEAFF	.	.	TRBJ1-1	TRBV9
TGTGCCAGCGGAGTTACGGCGGGGAACACCGGGGAGCTGTTTTTT	CASGVTAGNTGELFF	.	.	TRBJ2-2	TRBV28
TGCGCCAGCAGCTTAATTCCGACTGGCGTCGTAGCCAAAAACATTCAGTACTTC	CASSLIPTGVVAKNIQYF	.	once	TRBJ2-4	TRBV5-1
TGTGCCGTTGGGGGGGTGAGCAATCAGCCCCAGCATTTT	CAVGGVSNQPQHF	.	.	TRBJ1-5	TRBV7-3
TGTGCCACCAGCAGAGATGGGGCCTTGAACACTGAAGCTTTCTTT	CATSRDGALNTEAFF	.	.	TRBJ1-1	TRBV15
TGTGCCAGCAGTTACTCGGGTCGACAGGAAAAACTGTTTTTT	CASSYSGRQEKLFF	.	.	TRBJ1-4	TRBV6-5
TGCGCCAGCAGCGAAACGACTAGCGGGGGGTCCTACGAGCAGTACTTC	CASSETTSGGSYEQYF	TRBD2	.	TRBJ2-7	TRBV4-1
TGTGCCAGCAGCTTACCGTTGTTCGCTGAAGCTTTCTTT	CASSLPLFAEAFF	.	few	TRBJ1-1	TRBV7-9
TGTGCCAGCAGTTACAGGAGAACAGGGGGTTCTGAAGCTTTCTTT	CASSYRRTGGSEAFF	TRBD1	.	TRBJ1-1	TRBV6-6
TGTGCCAGCAGCCATAGACAGGGCTGGCAGCCCCAGCATTTT	CASSHRQGWQPQHF	TRBD1	.	TRBJ1-5	TRBV7-8
TGCAGCGCCACTGTTAACTCCCGGGACAGGGGATCCTACGAGCAGTACTTC	CSATVNSRDRGSYEQYF	TRBD1	.	TRBJ2-7	TRBV29-1
TGTGCCAGCAGAAGACAGGGGGTTACGGGCTACACCTTC	CASRRQGVTGYTF	TRBD1	.	TRBJ1-2	TRBV6-1
TGTTCCAGCAGCTTAAGTCCAGGGGGCGATGAGGGTGAAGCTTTCTTT	CSSSLSPGGDEGEAFF	TRBD1	.	TRBJ1-1	TRBV7-9
TGTGCCAGCAGCCATGGAGGGGTAGCCAAAAACATTCAGTACTTC	CASSHGGVAKNIQYF	.	.	TRBJ2-4	TRBV11-1
TGTGCCAGCAGCGGCCTGACACTTCAGGGATTCTCTGGAAACACCATATATTTT	CASSGLTLQGFSGNTIYF	.	.	TRBJ1-3	TRBV7-9
TGTGCCAGCAGCTTAACTAGCGGGGGGGGGAGCTCCTACGAGCAGTACTTC	CASSLTSGGGSSYEQYF	TRBD2	.	TRBJ2-7	TRBV7-8
TGTGCCAGCAGCCCCGGACAGGGGAACCAAGAGACCCAGTACTTC	CASSPGQGNQETQYF	TRBD1	.	TRBJ2-5	TRBV7-3
TGTGCTACTGCGAAGGGGGCAAATCAGCCCCAGCATTTT	CATAKGANQPQHF	TRBD1	.	TRBJ1-5	TRBV2
TGTGCCAGCAGCTACAGCAGGGGAACCTACAATGAGCAGTTCTTC	CASSYSRGTYNEQFF	.	.	TRBJ2-1	TRBV7-2
TGTGCCAGCAGCTCTGCGACAGGGGGCACTCGTGAAAAACTGTTTTTT	CASSSATGGTREKLFF	TRBD1	.	TRBJ1-4	TRBV7-2
TGTGCCAGCAGTTCCGGGACTGTAGCTTTCTTT	CASSSGTVAFF	.	few	TRBJ1-1	TRBV2
TGTGCCAGCAGTTTGCGAAACAGGGCGTGGGAGCAGTACTTC	CASSLRNRAWEQYF	.	.	TRBJ2-7	TRBV28
TGTGCCAGCAGAACACAGGGGTATGGCTACACCTTC	CASRTQGYGYTF	.	.	TRBJ1-2	TRBV21-1
TGTGCCATCAGTGAGTCCTGGAGCGACACTGAAGCTTTCTTT	CAISESWSDTEAFF	.	.	TRBJ1-1	TRBV10-3
TGTGCCAGCAGTTACTTCCCAGGGGGGTCCTACAATGAGCAGTTCTTC	CASSYFPGGSYNEQFF	.	.	TRBJ2-1	TRBV6-5
TGTGCCAGCAGCTTATGGACAGCTGAGACCCAGTACTTC	CASSLWTAETQYF	.	.	TRBJ2-5	TRBV7-2